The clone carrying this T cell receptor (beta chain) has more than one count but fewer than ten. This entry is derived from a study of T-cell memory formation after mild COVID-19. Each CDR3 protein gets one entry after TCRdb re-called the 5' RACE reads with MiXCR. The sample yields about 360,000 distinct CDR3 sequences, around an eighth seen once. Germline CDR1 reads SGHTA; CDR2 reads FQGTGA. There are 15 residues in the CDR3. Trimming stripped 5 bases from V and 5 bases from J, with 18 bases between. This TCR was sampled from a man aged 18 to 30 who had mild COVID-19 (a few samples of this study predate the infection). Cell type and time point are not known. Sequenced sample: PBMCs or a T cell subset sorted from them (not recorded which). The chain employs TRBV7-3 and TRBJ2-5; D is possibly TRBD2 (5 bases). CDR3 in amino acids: CASSLRRTLRETQYF. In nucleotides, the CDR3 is TGTGCCAGCAGCCTCCGGAGGACTCTGCGGGAGACCCAGTACTTC.